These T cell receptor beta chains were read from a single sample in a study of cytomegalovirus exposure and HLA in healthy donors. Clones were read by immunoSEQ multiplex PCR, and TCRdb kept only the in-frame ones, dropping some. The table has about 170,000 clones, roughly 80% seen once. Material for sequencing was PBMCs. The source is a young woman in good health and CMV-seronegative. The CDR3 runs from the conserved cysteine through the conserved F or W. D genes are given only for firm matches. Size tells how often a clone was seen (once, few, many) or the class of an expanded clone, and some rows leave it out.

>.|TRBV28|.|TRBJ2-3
CASSLMWRGTDTQYF
TGTGCCAGCAGTTTAATGTGGCGGGGCACAGATACGCAGTATTTT
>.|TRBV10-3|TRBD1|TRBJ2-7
CAISPGTGDYEQYF
TGTGCCATCAGTCCTGGGACAGGGGACTACGAGCAGTACTTC
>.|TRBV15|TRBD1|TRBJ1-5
CATSRAPTGGSQPQHF
TGTGCCACCAGCAGAGCCCCCACAGGGGGCAGTCAGCCCCAGCATTTT
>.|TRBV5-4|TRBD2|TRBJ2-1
CASSLRGGYNEQFF
TGTGCCAGCAGCTTAAGGGGAGGGTACAATGAGCAGTTCTTC
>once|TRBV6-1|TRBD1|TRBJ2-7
CASSEGGQGAYEQYF
TGTGCCAGCAGTGAAGGGGGACAGGGTGCCTACGAGCAGTACTTC
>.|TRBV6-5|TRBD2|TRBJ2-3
CASSYFPSSSGGTQYF
TGTGCCAGCAGTTACTTCCCCTCCAGTAGCGGGGGAACGCAGTATTTT
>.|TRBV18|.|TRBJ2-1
CASSSQNEQFF
TGTGCCAGCTCCTCTCAGAATGAGCAGTTCTTC
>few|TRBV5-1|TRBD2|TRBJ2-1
CASSLVTSGTHEQFF
TGCGCCAGCAGCTTAGTGACTAGCGGGACCCATGAGCAGTTCTTC
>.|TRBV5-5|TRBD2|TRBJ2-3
CASTFGGLAVTDTQYF
TGTGCCAGCACCTTCGGAGGACTAGCGGTCACAGATACGCAGTATTTT
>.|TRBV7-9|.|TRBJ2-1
CASSLALASPYNEQFF
TGTGCCAGCAGCTTAGCGCTTGCGTCCCCCTACAATGAGCAGTTCTTC